This note documents a single T cell receptor (beta chain) sequence. Its antigen is not known. PCR primers comprised 60 Vbeta and 13 Jbeta primers. The table came from immunoSEQ multiplex PCR; TCRdb's copy has only in-frame clones and leaves some out. Altogether about 200,000 clones are present, 80% to 85% being singletons, with the ten largest covering 2.7%. This entry belongs to a study of cytomegalovirus exposure and HLA in healthy donors. Looking at the study overall: A preliminary data release comprised around 85 million unique TCRs obtained from HLA-typed donors.

The study, taken as a whole, reports: As was reported, the classifier diagnosed cytomegalovirus status with high specificity and sensitivity. Sequencing depth roughly uniform across donors was assumed in presence/absence analyses.

J lost 0 bases, V lost 7 bases, and 7 bases had no gene match. Germline CDR1 and CDR2: SQVTM and ANQGSEA. The CDR3 has 14 amino acids. The chain is built from TRBV29-1 and TRBJ1-1; TRBD1 aligns across 8 bases. Specimen: PBMCs. The origin of this receptor is a woman between 40 and 55 years old in good health and CMV-seronegative. The DNA for the CDR3 is TGCAGCGGGTGGGACAGGTCCTTGAACACTGAAGCTTTCTTT. Translation gives CSGWDRSLNTEAFF.